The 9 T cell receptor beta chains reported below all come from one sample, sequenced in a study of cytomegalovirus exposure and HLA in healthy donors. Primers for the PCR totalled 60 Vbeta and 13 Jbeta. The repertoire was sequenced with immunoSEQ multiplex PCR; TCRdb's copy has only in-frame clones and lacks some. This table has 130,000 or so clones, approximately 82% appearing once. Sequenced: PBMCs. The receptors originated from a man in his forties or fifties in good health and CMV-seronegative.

CDR3 coding DNA: TGTGCCAGCAGGTGGCGGGGGGACGTCCTGACTTTC. Its translation: CASRWRGDVLTF. The chain is built from TRBV7-3 and TRBJ2-6; 8 bases agree with TRBD2. The V gene end was trimmed by 6 bases and the J gene end by 11 bases; junction bases not matched to a gene: 3. This CDR3 is built from 12 residues. Germline CDR1 and CDR2: SGHTA and FQGTGA.

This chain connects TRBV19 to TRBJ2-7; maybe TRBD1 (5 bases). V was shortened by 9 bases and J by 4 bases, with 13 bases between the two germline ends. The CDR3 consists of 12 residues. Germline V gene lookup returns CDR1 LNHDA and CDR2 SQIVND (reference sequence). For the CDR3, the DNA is TGTGCCAGCCAGGGTTTATCGTACGAGCAGTACTTC. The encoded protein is CASQGLSYEQYF.

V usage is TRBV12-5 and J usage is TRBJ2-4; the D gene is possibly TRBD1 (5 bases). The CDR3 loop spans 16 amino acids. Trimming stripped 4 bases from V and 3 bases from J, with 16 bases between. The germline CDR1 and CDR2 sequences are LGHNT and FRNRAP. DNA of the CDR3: TGTGCTAGTGGTTCTACCTCAGGGCTCCGCAAAAACATTCAGTACTTC. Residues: CASGSTSGLRKNIQYF. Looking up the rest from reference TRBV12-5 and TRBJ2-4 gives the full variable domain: DARVTQTPRHKVTEMGQEVTMRCQPILGHNTVFWYRQTMMQGLELLAYFRNRAPLDDSGMPKDRFSAEMPDATLATLKIQPSEPRDSAVYFCASGSTSGLRKNIQYFGAGTRLSVL.

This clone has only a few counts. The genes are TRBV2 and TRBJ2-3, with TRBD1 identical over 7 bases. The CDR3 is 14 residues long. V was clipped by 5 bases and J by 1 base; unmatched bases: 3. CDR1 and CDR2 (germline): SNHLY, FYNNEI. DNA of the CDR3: TGTGCCAGCAGTATGGACAGGCGCACAGATACGCAGTATTTT. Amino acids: CASSMDRRTDTQYF.

The CDR3 region is CASSRGTATGEQYF. The CDR3 nucleotides are TGCGCCAGCAGTCGGGGGACCGCCACGGGAGAGCAGTACTTC. The gene calls are TRBV5-1 and TRBJ2-7; TRBD2 might be the D (6 bases). The V end lost 5 bases, the J end lost 7 bases, and 19 bases lay between the germline ends. The length of the CDR3 is 14 residues. The germline V gene encodes CDR1 SGHRS and CDR2 YFSETQ.

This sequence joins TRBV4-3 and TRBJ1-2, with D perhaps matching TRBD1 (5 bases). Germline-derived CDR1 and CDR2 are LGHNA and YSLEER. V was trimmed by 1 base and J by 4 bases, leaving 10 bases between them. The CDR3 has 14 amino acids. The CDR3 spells CASSQVGAVYGYTF. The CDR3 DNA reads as TGCGCCAGCAGCCAAGTTGGGGCCGTCTATGGCTACACCTTC.

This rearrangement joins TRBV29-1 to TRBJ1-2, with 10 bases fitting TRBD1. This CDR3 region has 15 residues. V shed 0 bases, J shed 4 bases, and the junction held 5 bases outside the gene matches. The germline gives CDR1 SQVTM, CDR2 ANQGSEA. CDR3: CSVEDGQGGGYGYTF. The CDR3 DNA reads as TGCAGCGTTGAAGATGGACAGGGGGGGGGCTATGGCTACACCTTC.

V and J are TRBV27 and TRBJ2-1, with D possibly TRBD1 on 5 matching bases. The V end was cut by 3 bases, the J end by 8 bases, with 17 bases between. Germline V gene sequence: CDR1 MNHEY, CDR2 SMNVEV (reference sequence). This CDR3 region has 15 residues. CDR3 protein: CASSFRRAIRDEQFF. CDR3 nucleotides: TGTGCCAGCAGTTTTCGTAGGGCAATCAGGGATGAGCAGTTCTTC.

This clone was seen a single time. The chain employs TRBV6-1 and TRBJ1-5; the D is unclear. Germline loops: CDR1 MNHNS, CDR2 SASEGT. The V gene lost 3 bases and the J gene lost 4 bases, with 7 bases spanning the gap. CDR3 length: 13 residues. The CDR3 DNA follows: TGTGCCAGCAGTGATGTCATGAATCAGCCCCAGCATTTT. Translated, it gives CASSDVMNQPQHF.